These 20 T cell receptor beta chains came from one sample sequenced in a study of patients and donors after allogeneic stem cell transplantation. Each CDR3 protein gets one entry after TCRdb re-called the RT-PCR reads with MiXCR. Of hundreds of thousands of distinct CDR3 sequences in the sample, approximately 14% were seen once. The sequenced sample was blood, either unsorted or a sorted T cell fraction (not recorded which). These TCRs come from a human donor who was either an allogeneic HSCT recipient or a stem cell or donor lymphocyte infusion donor (not recorded which). It is not recorded whose cells these are; they may come from a transplant donor.

This clonotype was recorded a few times. The CDR3 DNA follows: TGCAGTGCTAGAGTGGGGGCGGGGGCCGGGGAGCTGTTTTTT. Translating it yields CSARVGAGAGELFF. The gene calls are TRBV20-1 and TRBJ2-2, with D tentatively TRBD2 (7 bases). With 1 base removed from V and 6 bases from J, the gap between germline ends came to 12 bases. Germline CDR1 and CDR2: DFQATT and SNEGSKA (reference sequence). This CDR3 has 14 amino acids.

This clonotype showed up just a few times. The CDR3 DNA is TGTGCCAGCAGCTTAGCGGCCAGGGACTACGAGCAGTACTTC. Protein product: CASSLAARDYEQYF. The genes are TRBV7-6 and TRBJ2-7, with D perhaps matching TRBD1 (5 bases). The germline CDR1 and CDR2 sequences are SGHVS and FNYEAQ. The V end was cut by 0 bases, the J end by 3 bases, with 9 bases between. The CDR3 loop spans 14 amino acids.

The table lists this clonotype with a few counts. The chain recombines TRBV27 with TRBJ1-1; no reliable D call. CDR3 size: 14 residues. Germline CDR1 and CDR2: MNHEY and SMNVEV (reference sequence). With 4 bases removed from V and 4 bases from J, the gap between germline ends came to 13 bases. CDR3 nucleotide sequence: TGTGCCAGCAGTTATATCCCCCCTACCACTGAAGCTTTCTTT. This codes for CASSYIPPTTEAFF.

The V and J genes are TRBV10-3 and TRBJ2-1, with 10 bases lining up with TRBD1. The ends lost 7 bases at V and 7 bases at J; junction bases unmatched: 4. The CDR3 extends over 13 amino acids. Per germline, CDR1 ENHRY and CDR2 SYGVKD. The CDR3 spells CAITRTGGNEQFF. CDR3 DNA: TGTGCCATCACTCGGACAGGGGGAAATGAGCAGTTCTTC.

V gene TRBV6-2 or TRBV6-3 combines with J gene TRBJ1-5, with D unresolved. The V end was cut by 4 bases, the J end by 0 bases, with 13 bases between. Germline CDR1 is MNHEY and CDR2 is SVGEGT. There are 16 residues in the CDR3. The CDR3 loop reads CASSSDVIDSNQPQHF. CDR3 nucleotides: TGTGCCAGCAGTTCGGACGTAATCGATAGCAATCAGCCCCAGCATTTT.

This clonotype was observed a few times. The V gene is TRBV9, the J gene TRBJ1-3, with D uncertain. The CDR3 contains 13 residues. Trimming shortened V by 0 bases and J by 4 bases, and 5 bases separated the two germline ends. The germline V gene encodes CDR1 SGDLS and CDR2 YYNGEE. In DNA form, the CDR3 reads TGTGCCAGCAGCGTAGGAGGAGGAAACACCATATATTTT. Residues: CASSVGGGNTIYF.

This clonotype was counted at least ten times. V is TRBV2 and J is TRBJ2-1; D possibly matches TRBD1 or TRBD2 (5 bases each). The germline V and J ends were trimmed by 6 bases and 9 bases, with 15 bases remaining between them. This CDR3 contains 13 residues. In germline, CDR1 is SNHLY, CDR2 FYNNEI. CDR3 residues: CASSRFRDGEQFF. CDR3 sequence (DNA): TGTGCCAGCAGCCGATTCAGGGACGGTGAGCAGTTCTTC.

This clonotype has at least ten counts. The chain uses TRBV5-1 and TRBJ2-7, with 7 bases aligning to TRBD1. Trimming at V came to 0 bases and at J to 0 bases, leaving 9 bases not matched to a gene. This CDR3 has 17 amino acids. In germline, CDR1 is SGHRS, CDR2 YFSETQ. CDR3 sequence (DNA): TGCGCCAGCAGCTTGGCCTCGGGGACAGTGGACTCCTACGAGCAGTACTTC. Amino acids: CASSLASGTVDSYEQYF.

This clonotype has just a few counts. This rearrangement joins TRBV27 to TRBJ2-7; TRBD1 aligns across 11 bases. The CDR3 consists of 16 residues. Germline values: CDR1 MNHEY, CDR2 SMNVEV (reference sequence). Unmatched junction bases numbered 7, after V lost 1 base and J lost 5 bases. Here the CDR3 DNA reads TGTGCCAGCAGTTTATGGGGGGGACAGGGGGAGAACGAGCAGTACTTC. Its translation is CASSLWGGQGENEQYF.

V and J are TRBV11-2 and TRBJ1-2; D unclear. This CDR3 has 16 amino acids. Germline V gene sequence: CDR1 SGHAT, CDR2 FQNNGV. The ends were cut back, 5 bases at V and 1 base at J, with 17 bases in the middle. The chain's CDR3 is CASSQQLGPLNYGYTF. The CDR3, as DNA: TGTGCCAGCAGCCAACAGCTCGGCCCTCTTAACTATGGCTACACCTTC.

This clonotype was seen more than once but under ten times. V gene TRBV29-1 combines with J gene TRBJ2-5; D remains unclear. CDR1 SQVTM and CDR2 ANQGSEA come from the germline V gene. The V end lost 6 bases, the J end lost 0 bases, and 5 bases lay between the germline ends. The CDR3 sequence is 11 residues long. The CDR3 DNA reads TGCAGCGTGAGGCACCAAGAGACCCAGTACTTC. This encodes CSVRHQETQYF. Looking up the rest from reference TRBV29-1 and TRBJ2-5 gives the full variable domain: SAVISQKPSRDICQRGTSLTIQCQVDSQVTMMFWYRQQPGQSLTLIATANQGSEATYESGFVIDKFPISRPNLTFSTLTVSNMSPEDSSIYLCSVRHQETQYFGPGTRLLVL.

This clonotype was detected only a few times. The chain couples TRBV7-8 to TRBJ2-2, with TRBD1 matching 7 bases. The trim removed 5 bases at V and 2 bases at J, leaving 5 bases unmatched. Germline V gene data show CDR1 as SGHVS and CDR2 as FQNEAQ. The CDR3 is 15 residues long. In DNA form, the CDR3 reads TGTGCCAGCAGCAAGGGACAGCAAAACACCGGGGAGCTGTTTTTT. As protein: CASSKGQQNTGELFF.

This clonotype turned up a few times. The DNA of the CDR3 is TGTGCCAGCAGCCCGGAACAGGGGCCGAGGACAGATACGCAGTATTTT. Protein sequence: CASSPEQGPRTDTQYF. The genes are TRBV5-4 and TRBJ2-3; 7 bases fit TRBD1. J gave up 3 bases and V 4 bases, and 11 bases lay outside the gene matches. The CDR3 covers 16 residues. Germline V gene data show CDR1 as SGHNT and CDR2 as YYREEE (reference sequence).

This clonotype was found a few times. The V and J genes are TRBV3-1 and TRBJ2-7; D is ambiguous. The V gene's germline CDR1 is LGHDT and CDR2 YNNKEL (reference sequence). The CDR3 consists of 13 residues. The V end was cut by 0 bases, the J end by 2 bases, with 5 bases between. The CDR3 is CASSQDRPYEQYF. The CDR3 nucleotides are TGTGCCAGCAGCCAAGACAGGCCCTACGAGCAGTACTTC.

This clonotype was found many times. The rearrangement uses TRBV11-2 and TRBJ2-3; 10 bases are shared with TRBD2. The J segment lost 0 bases and the V segment lost 4 bases, leaving 13 bases of the junction unmatched. CDR3 length: 19 amino acids. Germline V gene data show CDR1 as SGHAT and CDR2 as FQNNGV. In DNA form, the CDR3 reads TGTGCCAGCAGCTCCCCTCCGGGAGCGGGGGGGCGGAGCACAGATACGCAGTATTTT. It encodes CASSSPPGAGGRSTDTQYF.

This clonotype was counted ten times or more. The rearrangement joins TRBV18 to TRBJ2-7; TRBD2 is a possible D gene (5 bases). Germline CDR1 reads KGHSH; CDR2 reads LQKENI. The CDR3 runs to 15 residues. V lost 0 bases and J lost 4, with 13 bases in between. The CDR3 bases are TGTGCCAGCTCACCACCGGCAGGTTGGAGGTACGAGCAGTACTTC. Translating it yields CASSPPAGWRYEQYF.

V gene TRBV4-1 combines with J gene TRBJ2-1; TRBD2 aligns across 8 bases. From germline, CDR1 is MGHRA and CDR2 YSYEKL. Trimming at V came to 0 bases and at J to 12 bases, leaving 13 bases not matched to a gene. The CDR3 is 16 residues long. CDR3 DNA: TGCGCCAGCAGCCAAGATAAGCGAGGTAGCGGGAAAGTGCAGTTCTTC. Amino acid sequence: CASSQDKRGSGKVQFF.

The chain links TRBV11-3 to TRBJ1-1, with D perhaps TRBD1 (6 bases). CDR1 and CDR2 (germline): SGHNT, YENEEA. The CDR3 contains 13 residues. Trimming took 6 bases from V and 1 from J, leaving 9 bases between them. Written as DNA, the CDR3 is TGTGCCAGCAGGGGGGCGCCGAACACTGAAGCTTTCTTT. Its protein is CASRGAPNTEAFF.

V and J are TRBV5-1 and TRBJ2-2; 7 nucleotides align to TRBD1. Germline V gene data show CDR1 as SGHRS and CDR2 as YFSETQ. This CDR3 comprises 15 residues. Germline trimming cut 4 bases from V and 3 bases from J; bases unmatched to any gene: 6. The CDR3: CASSPKTGYTGELFF. As DNA, the CDR3 is TGCGCCAGCAGCCCCAAGACAGGGTACACCGGGGAGCTGTTTTTT.

In nucleotides, the CDR3 is TGTGCCAGCAGCGCGGCTAGCGGGGGAAACAATGAGCAGTTCTTC. The encoded protein is CASSAASGGNNEQFF. This chain joins TRBV7-3 and TRBJ2-1, with 10 nucleotides matching TRBD2. V trimming: 5 bases; J trimming: 5 bases; junction bases outside the gene matches: 6. CDR3 length: 15 residues. Germline values: CDR1 SGHTA, CDR2 FQGTGA.